The sequence of this TCR beta chain was determined in a study of blood T cell repertoires in COVID-19 (dated by TCRdb to 2020 to 2021). At the level of the whole study: Samples from collaborators originated in the United States, Italy and Spain and spanned both the acute and convalescent phases of COVID-19. The repertoires were released in a freely available public database meant as a resource for research on the immune response to SARS-CoV-2. The dataset comprised deeply sampled blood TCRbeta repertoires from subjects exposed to, actively infected with, or recovered from COVID-19. HLA class I and class II types, where available, came from metadata supplied by the sample provider rather than from assay-based typing. The samples were drawn from two sources: the first 160 participants of the ongoing ImmuneRACE study, and over 950 subjects contributed by 6 global collaborators. The prospective study material was composed of cDNA or gDNA derived from T cells, B-cell-depleted T cells, or PBMCs. Nearly every sample came with metadata listing a de-identified subject ID, COVID-19 status, age in years and sex. Study-level results and caveats: How much clinical and demographic metadata was included differed by source and by participant, and the metadata was provided uncurated.

The CDR3 holds 14 amino acids from the cysteine to the phenylalanine. Only the CDR3 DNA is retained, 42 bases long and in frame from the first base. Via the germline V gene, CDR1 is SQVTM and CDR2 ANQGSEA. V and J are truncated by 0 bases and 0 bases respectively, leaving an intervening sequence of 6 bases. Whole blood was collected in K2EDTA tubes by collaborating institutions according to the institutions' own protocols. For TCRbeta analysis, collaborator samples were shipped as frozen whole blood, as isolated PBMCs, or as DNA extracted from either sample type. Comment on this clone: The target of this receptor is not known. Qualities for individual bases were not recorded, and no much larger clone is one base off.

TCRbeta CDR3 regions were amplified from genomic DNA using the immunoSEQ Assay, a bias-controlled multiplex PCR. Processing in the source paper ran as follows. Within the assay, amplification of reference gene primers was used to estimate how many nucleated cells each sample contained. Sequence reads were collapsed and filtered to measure the absolute abundance of every unique TCRbeta CDR3 rearrangement. For each sample, productive Simpson clonality was calculated as the square root of Simpson's diversity index across productive rearrangements. TCRdb carries this immuneACCESS record with in-frame sequences only. Its versions omit some clonotypes, under half of them owing to an unresolved V gene in the studies checked, with the rest unexplained. Clone size and the V and J calls come from that table; the DNA yielded D and trimming. For this sample the table gives around 250,000 clones, of which approximately 86% were detected only once. Clones ranked in the top ten supply approximately 10% of the sample.

This receptor was identified in a man aged 40-49 years with active or convalescent COVID-19. The receptor chain draws on TRBV29-1 and TRBJ1-3; the D gene cannot be named for sure. Source material: peripheral blood. CDR3 reads: CSVEDGSSGNTIYF. The DNA sequence is as follows: TGCAGCGTTGAAGATGGGAGCTCTGGAAACACCATATATTTT.